Below, 16 T cell receptor beta chains from the same sample are listed, as sequenced in a study of cytomegalovirus exposure and HLA in healthy donors. The PCR contained 60 Vbeta and 13 Jbeta primers. Produced via immunoSEQ multiplex PCR; TCRdb's table is partial and in-frame only. The sample holds around 180,000 clones, about four fifths seen once. Material: PBMCs. These receptors all stem from a woman aged 40 to 50 in good health and CMV-seronegative.

This clone was seen a few times. The V call is TRBV7-9, the J call TRBJ1-1, with D perhaps matching TRBD1 (5 bases). Germline V gene sequence: CDR1 SEHNR, CDR2 FQNEAQ (reference sequence). The CDR3 has 13 amino acids. Deletions cut 5 bases from V and 4 bases from J, with 11 bases between. The CDR3 nucleotides are TGTGCCAGCAGCCTCAGCAGGGCCACTGAAGCTTTCTTT. It translates to CASSLSRATEAFF.

The chain employs TRBV6-6 and TRBJ1-2; TRBD1 is a possible D gene (6 bases). Germline CDR1 and CDR2: MNHNY and SVGAGI (reference sequence). This CDR3 has 13 residues. Trimming took 10 bases from V and 8 from J, leaving 20 bases between them. CDR3 in DNA: TGTGCCACCGCCGGGGGGCCGGGGGGGGGCTACACCTTC. Encoded protein: CATAGGPGGGYTF.

V gene TRBV7-8 combines with J gene TRBJ2-1, with TRBD2 matching over 13 bases. The CDR3 loop spans 15 amino acids. CDR1 and CDR2 from the germline V gene are SGHVS and FQNEAQ. V lost 6 bases and J lost 8; bases outside the gene matches: 7. DNA of the CDR3: TGTGCCAGCAGTTTCGGACTAGCGGGAGTGGATGAGCAGTTCTTC. Translating gives CASSFGLAGVDEQFF. Full variable domain (rest looked up from reference TRBV7-8 and TRBJ2-1): GAGVSQSPRYKVAKRGQDVALRCDPISGHVSLFWYQQALGQGPEFLTYFQNEAQLDKSGLPSDRFFAERPEGSVSTLKIQRTQQEDSAVYLCASSFGLAGVDEQFFGPGTRLTVL.

This chain links TRBV9 with TRBJ2-2; D is perhaps TRBD1 (6 bases). The CDR3 has 16 residues. V lost 0 bases to trimming and J lost 1 base, with 10 bases between them. Germline V gene lookup returns CDR1 SGDLS and CDR2 YYNGEE. The DNA of the CDR3 is TGTGCCAGCAGCGTAGCAGGGGCAGGGAACACCGGGGAGCTGTTTTTT. This encodes CASSVAGAGNTGELFF. The whole variable domain, remainder taken from reference TRBV9 and TRBJ2-2, is DSGVTQTPKHLITATGQRVTLRCSPRSGDLSVYWYQQSLDQGLQFLIQYYNGEERAKGNILERFSAQQFPDLHSELNLSSLELGDSALYFCASSVAGAGNTGELFFGEGSRLTVL.

The rearrangement links TRBV6-1 to TRBJ2-2; 7 nucleotides agree with TRBD1. The germline V gene encodes CDR1 MNHNS and CDR2 SASEGT. V shed 4 bases, J shed 3 bases, and the junction held 5 bases outside the gene matches. The CDR3 is 15 residues long. CDR3 loop: CASSGQGRYTGELFF. In DNA, the CDR3 is TGTGCCAGCAGTGGACAGGGTCGTTACACCGGGGAGCTGTTTTTT.

V usage is TRBV9 and J usage is TRBJ2-1; a weak D match, TRBD2 (6 bases). This CDR3 comprises 17 residues. Germline V gene lookup returns CDR1 SGDLS and CDR2 YYNGEE. V was clipped by 2 bases and J by 8 bases, with 23 bases between them. In DNA, the CDR3 is TGTGCCAGCAGCGTGGGAGGAAGTGGGGGAATGTTGGATGAGCAGTTCTTC. Translated, it gives CASSVGGSGGMLDEQFF.

V is TRBV7-8 and J is TRBJ2-7; unclear D gene. Germline loops: CDR1 SGHVS, CDR2 FQNEAQ. The length of the CDR3 is 12 residues. The CDR3 DNA sequence: TGTTCCAAGCAGAAGGCGGCATACGAGCAGTACTTC. This codes for CSKQKAAYEQYF.

This clone is a singleton in its sample. V is TRBV15 and J is TRBJ1-4; D is perhaps TRBD1 (6 bases). Germline V gives CDR1 LNHNV, CDR2 YYDKDF (reference sequence). The CDR3 contains 13 residues. V lost 0 bases and J 11 bases, leaving 10 bases between the germline ends. The CDR3 nucleotides are TGTGCCACCAGCAGAGATCGGACAGCCAAACTGTTTTTT. This sequence encodes CATSRDRTAKLFF.

The gene calls are TRBV19 and TRBJ2-3, with TRBD2 matching over 8 bases. V lost 5 bases to trimming and J lost 4 bases; unmatched junction nucleotides: 11. There are 16 residues in the CDR3. Germline loops: CDR1 LNHDA, CDR2 SQIVND (reference sequence). CDR3 protein: CASSRSGGRPADTQYF. The CDR3 DNA reads TGTGCCAGTAGTCGAAGTGGCGGGAGGCCGGCAGATACGCAGTATTTT. Together with reference TRBV19 and TRBJ2-3, the CDR3 gives the full variable domain: DGGITQSPKYLFRKEGQNVTLSCEQNLNHDAMYWYRQDPGQGLRLIYYSQIVNDFQKGDIAEGYSVSREKKESFPLTVTSAQKNPTAFYLCASSRSGGRPADTQYFGPGTRLTVL.

This chain joins TRBV4-3 and TRBJ1-3; TRBD1 agrees at 7 bases. This CDR3 region has 20 residues. The V segment lost 4 bases and the J segment 2 bases; nucleotides outside the gene matches: 20. Germline lookup yields CDR1 LGHNA and CDR2 YSLEER. The CDR3 DNA sequence: TGCGCCAGCAGCCGAAGTGGGCTCAGGGGGGAGCGTGCCGCTGGAAACACCATATATTTT. Translating it yields CASSRSGLRGERAAGNTIYF.

The chain carries TRBV5-1 and TRBJ2-7, with TRBD2 matching over 12 bases. The length of the CDR3 is 17 residues. CDR1 and CDR2 from the germline V gene are SGHRS and YFSETQ. The V and J ends lost 4 bases and 0 bases, in that order; junction bases with no gene match: 8. The CDR3 bases are TGCGCCAGCAGCGGAGGGACTAGCGGGCTCTACTCCTACGAGCAGTACTTC. Protein: CASSGGTSGLYSYEQYF. Combining the CDR3 with reference TRBV5-1 and TRBJ2-7 gives the whole variable domain KAGVTQTPRYLIKTRGQQVTLSCSPISGHRSVSWYQQTPGQGLQFLFEYFSETQRNKGNFPGRFSGRQFSNSRSEMNVSTLELGDSALYLCASSGGTSGLYSYEQYFGPGTRLTVT.

The chain joins TRBV5-1 to TRBJ2-5; TRBD2 might be the D (6 bases). CDR1 and CDR2 from the germline V gene are SGHRS and YFSETQ. There are 14 residues in the CDR3. V was pared by 0 bases and J by 5 bases, with 11 bases between. DNA of the CDR3: TGCGCCAGCAGCTTGGCGGGGGTAAAGGAGACCCAGTACTTC. Translated: CASSLAGVKETQYF.

This clone was picked up a small number of times. The chain uses TRBV6-5 and TRBJ2-5; the match to TRBD2 covers 12 bases. CDR1 is MNHEY and CDR2 is SVGAGI in the germline V gene. Germline trimming cut 2 bases from V and 5 bases from J; bases unmatched to any gene: 3. The CDR3 is made up of 15 amino acids. The CDR3 DNA sequence: TGTGCCAGCAGTTACCGGACTAGCGGGATCGAGACCCAGTACTTC. Translation: CASSYRTSGIETQYF.

The sample holds a few counts of this clone. The rearrangement links TRBV19 to TRBJ2-1; 14 bases match TRBD2. The CDR3 loop spans 14 amino acids. Per the germline V gene, CDR1 is LNHDA and CDR2 is SQIVND (reference sequence). The trim removed 6 bases at V and 12 bases at J, leaving 7 bases unmatched. CDR3 protein: CASSPGLAGERQFF. DNA of the CDR3: TGTGCCAGTAGCCCGGGACTAGCGGGAGAGCGGCAGTTCTTC.

Concerning this clone itself: The sample has other DNA sequences that encode this CDR3 too. V gene TRBV5-1 combines with J gene TRBJ2-2, with D perhaps TRBD1 (5 bases). This CDR3 has 15 amino acids. Germline CDR1 SGHRS, CDR2 YFSETQ. V was shortened by 0 bases and J by 0 bases, with 6 bases between the two germline ends. The CDR3, as DNA: TGCGCCAGCAGCTTGGGACAGACGAACACCGGGGAGCTGTTTTTT. Its protein product is CASSLGQTNTGELFF. The variable domain in full, completed from reference TRBV5-1 and TRBJ2-2, reads KAGVTQTPRYLIKTRGQQVTLSCSPISGHRSVSWYQQTPGQGLQFLFEYFSETQRNKGNFPGRFSGRQFSNSRSEMNVSTLELGDSALYLCASSLGQTNTGELFFGEGSRLTVL.

This sequence joins TRBV28 and TRBJ1-1, with D uncertain. The CDR3 consists of 12 residues. Germline V lookup: CDR1 MDHEN, CDR2 SYDVKM. V was pared by 3 bases and J by 6 bases, with 8 bases between. The CDR3 bases are TGTGCCAGCAGTTTGGTTCCGGCTGAAGCTTTCTTT. Its protein is CASSLVPAEAFF. Using reference TRBV28 and TRBJ1-1 for the parts outside the CDR3, the full variable domain is DVKVTQSSRYLVKRTGEKVFLECVQDMDHENMFWYRQDPGLGLRLIYFSYDVKMKEKGDIPEGYSVSREKKERFSLILESASTNQTSMYLCASSLVPAEAFFGQGTRLTVV.